There are many counts of the clone carrying this T cell receptor (beta chain). The source of the sample is a study of neurological immune-mediated disorders. The time point: longitudinal time-point 1 (baseline). TCRdb itself ran the 5' RACE reads through MiXCR, one entry per CDR3 protein. The sample has about 71,000 distinct CDR3 sequences, roughly 13% seen once. This CDR3 is 14 amino acids long. The germline CDR1 and CDR2 sequences are SGDLS and YYNGEE. Between the trimmed V and J ends, which lost 3 bases and 1 base, there was a span of 10 bases. The V and J genes are TRBV9 and TRBJ1-2; D remains ambiguous. The clonotype originates from a female donor with HTLV-1-associated myelopathy (HAM/TSP). The source material was PBMCs. The CDR3 region is CASSGFRDNYGYTF. The CDR3 DNA reads as TGTGCCAGCAGCGGGTTCCGGGATAACTATGGCTACACCTTC. The full variable domain, in which reference TRBV9 and TRBJ1-2 provide the parts outside the CDR3, is DSGVTQTPKHLITATGQRVTLRCSPRSGDLSVYWYQQSLDQGLQFLIQYYNGEERAKGNILERFSAQQFPDLHSELNLSSLELGDSALYFCASSGFRDNYGYTFGSGTRLTVV.